The T cell receptor (beta chain) under discussion was sequenced for a study of T cell responses to AZD1222 COVID-19 vaccine. Study-level results: Females outnumbered males among donors, who were mostly white British; clonal diversity was possibly underestimated. Of spike-specific TCRs, nearly half reportedly target regions left unmutated in variants. Baseline seropositivity characterized only a handful of AZD1222 recipients.

Measured with immunoSEQ multiplex PCR; TCRdb has only the in-frame clones, and not every one. The sample holds over 100,000 clones, approximately 90% seen once. CDR1 and CDR2 (germline): GTSNPN, SVGIG (reference sequence). This CDR3 region has 13 residues. The ends were cut back, 8 bases at V and 3 bases at J, with 16 bases in the middle. This clone was seen only a few times. Antigen specificity is unknown. Source: peripheral blood, taken on day 0 of AZD1222 vaccination. This TCR derives from an adult in good health. This chain uses TRBV30 with TRBJ1-1; D might be TRBD1 (5 bases). The CDR3 DNA is TGTGCCGGGCAGACCGGCAGGGACACTGAAGCTTTCTTT. Its protein product is CAGQTGRDTEAFF.